A single sample is the source of the 29 T cell receptor beta chains below, sequenced in a study of blood T cells in healthy people across ages. A second PCR, run for about 7 to 12 cycles, used a sample-barcoded 5' primer plus a J-beta primer mix. TCRdb analysed the 5' RACE reads with MiXCR anew, one entry per CDR3 protein. This table holds around 970,000 distinct CDR3 sequences, about 51% found once. The sequenced sample consisted of blood. These receptors came from a woman between 55 and 75 years old in good health.

This clonotype was detected only a few times. This sequence joins TRBV15 and TRBJ2-4; 7 nucleotides align to TRBD2. CDR1 is LNHNV and CDR2 is YYDKDF in the germline V gene (reference sequence). The V gene end was trimmed by 2 bases and the J gene end by 3 bases; junction bases not matched to a gene: 13. The CDR3 consists of 18 residues. The CDR3 DNA reads TGTGCCACCAGCAGAACCCCCGCCCTGGGGGGGTACAAAAACATTCAGTACTTC. Its protein is CATSRTPALGGYKNIQYF.

This clonotype has only a few counts. V is TRBV3-1 and J is TRBJ2-5; TRBD1 matches 8 bases. Trimming cost V 2 bases and J 12 bases; bases outside gene matches: 8. CDR1 is LGHDT, CDR2 YNNKEL, per germline (reference sequence). This CDR3 has 13 amino acids. This CDR3 reads CASSQNTGGKEYF. Written as DNA, the CDR3 is TGTGCCAGCAGCCAAAATACAGGGGGAAAGGAGTACTTC.

The J gene is TRBJ1-2, the V gene TRBV7-8; D is perhaps TRBD1 (5 bases). This CDR3 comprises 15 residues. The ends were cut back, 1 base at V and 10 bases at J, with 19 bases in the middle. From germline, CDR1 is SGHVS and CDR2 FQNEAQ. For the CDR3, the DNA is TGTGCCAGCAGCTTAGGAATCGGGGCAAGTTCGTCCTACACCTTC. Translated: CASSLGIGASSSYTF.

A few counts support this clonotype. This rearrangement joins TRBV6-1 to TRBJ2-5; D remains ambiguous. V lost 8 bases and J lost 1, with 14 bases in between. The germline CDR1 and CDR2 sequences are MNHNS and SASEGT. The CDR3 covers 14 residues. Here the CDR3 reads CASSPMLIQETQYF. The CDR3 DNA follows: TGTGCCAGCTCTCCTATGCTAATCCAAGAGACCCAGTACTTC.

This clonotype was detected only a few times. The chain has TRBV10-3 and TRBJ1-5; no reliable D call. CDR3 length: 13 amino acids. The V end was cut by 3 bases, the J end by 1 base, with 4 bases between. Per germline, CDR1 ENHRY and CDR2 SYGVKD. The CDR3 region is CAISEMSNQPQHF. CDR3 coding DNA: TGTGCCATCAGTGAAATGAGCAATCAGCCCCAGCATTTT.

This rearrangement joins TRBV7-9 to TRBJ1-1, with TRBD1 matching over 8 bases. CDR3 length: 14 residues. Germline trimming cut 3 bases from V and 11 bases from J; bases unmatched to any gene: 11. CDR1 and CDR2 from the germline V gene are SEHNR and FQNEAQ (reference sequence). CDR3 in amino acids: CASSFADRDGRAFF. The CDR3 nucleotides are TGTGCCAGCAGCTTCGCGGACAGGGACGGGCGCGCTTTCTTT. Full variable domain (outside the CDR3, taken from reference TRBV7-9 and TRBJ1-1): DTGVSQNPRHKITKRGQNVTFRCDPISEHNRLYWYRQTLGQGPEFLTYFQNEAQLEKSRLLSDRFSAERPKGSFSTLEIQRTEQGDSAMYLCASSFADRDGRAFFGQGTRLTVV.

The chain uses TRBV4-1 and TRBJ2-3, with D possibly matching TRBD1 (6 bases). With 8 bases removed from V and 2 bases from J, the gap between germline ends came to 14 bases. The CDR3 runs 14 residues. CDR1 is MGHRA and CDR2 is YSYEKL in the germline V gene. The CDR3 is CASGYRANTDTQYF. In DNA, the CDR3 is TGCGCCAGCGGCTACAGGGCTAACACAGATACGCAGTATTTT.

The V and J genes are TRBV10-3 and TRBJ2-7, with 8 bases matching TRBD1. Trimming took 3 bases from V and 0 from J; bases not matched to a gene: 4. This CDR3 has 15 residues. The germline V gene has CDR1 ENHRY and CDR2 SYGVKD. The CDR3 reads CAISDRQGSSYEQYF. Here the CDR3 DNA reads TGTGCCATCAGTGACCGACAGGGGAGCTCCTACGAGCAGTACTTC.

The chain joins TRBV7-2 to TRBJ2-7; TRBD2 matches at 12 bases. Germline lookup yields CDR1 SGHTA and CDR2 FQGNSA. This CDR3 comprises 15 residues. The ends lost 5 bases at V and 2 bases at J; junction bases unmatched: 4. Here the CDR3 DNA reads TGTGCCAGCAGCCAAACTAGCGGGAGGACCTACGAGCAGTACTTC. This sequence encodes CASSQTSGRTYEQYF.

V and J are TRBV7-6 and TRBJ2-1; 10 bases map to TRBD2. The CDR3 contains 14 residues. In germline, CDR1 is SGHVS, CDR2 FNYEAQ. Trimming at V came to 5 bases and at J to 9 bases, leaving 7 bases not matched to a gene. As DNA, the CDR3 is TGTGCCAGCAGCCCGGGACTAGCGTTCACTGAGCAGTTCTTC. This gives the protein CASSPGLAFTEQFF.

This chain connects TRBV16 to TRBJ2-5, with D perhaps matching TRBD1 or TRBD2 (6 bases each). The CDR3 runs to 16 residues. V lost 1 base to trimming and J lost 0 bases, with 12 bases between them. From germline, CDR1 is KGHSY and CDR2 FQNENV. The CDR3: CASSQWGASDQETQYF. CDR3 nucleotide sequence: TGTGCCAGCAGCCAATGGGGGGCTAGCGACCAAGAGACCCAGTACTTC.

The chain links TRBV4-2 to TRBJ2-4, with 10 bases aligning to TRBD2. The CDR3 consists of 16 residues. From germline, CDR1 is LGHNA and CDR2 YNFKEQ. With V trimmed by 1 base and J by 0 bases, 0 bases remained unmatched. The CDR3 region has the DNA TGTGCCAGCAGCCAAGGACTAGCGGGAGCCAAAAACATTCAGTACTTC. This sequence encodes CASSQGLAGAKNIQYF.

The rearrangement links TRBV20-1 to TRBJ1-5; 12 bases are a match to TRBD1. After removal of 1 base from V and 7 bases from J, the junction contained 11 bases not matched to a gene. Germline V gives CDR1 DFQATT, CDR2 SNEGSKA (reference sequence). The length of the CDR3 is 17 residues. CDR3: CSARAPGTGGLGQPQHF. DNA for the CDR3: TGCAGTGCTAGAGCGCCCGGGACAGGGGGCTTGGGACAGCCCCAGCATTTT.

The rearrangement uses TRBV29-1 and TRBJ2-2; D not certain. In germline, CDR1 is SQVTM, CDR2 ANQGSEA. The V and J ends lost 7 bases and 4 bases respectively, with 7 bases between them. The CDR3 runs to 11 residues. The CDR3 here is CSAESTGELFF. The CDR3 DNA follows: TGCAGCGCCGAGTCCACCGGGGAGCTGTTTTTT.

This clonotype has just a few counts. The chain has TRBV29-1 and TRBJ2-1; TRBD2 matches 13 bases. The V gene end was trimmed by 4 bases and the J gene end by 9 bases; junction bases not matched to a gene: 6. This CDR3 is built from 14 residues. Germline V gene lookup returns CDR1 SQVTM and CDR2 ANQGSEA. CDR3 amino acids: CSVVTSGRPLEQFF. The CDR3 DNA reads TGCAGCGTTGTGACTAGCGGGAGGCCCCTTGAGCAGTTCTTC.

V is TRBV12-3 or TRBV12-4 and J is TRBJ2-7; D is unclear. The CDR3 loop spans 14 amino acids. V shed 10 bases and J shed 2 bases, with 18 bases lying between them. This chain's CDR3 is CATAAETAAYEQYF. The CDR3 region has the DNA TGTGCCACCGCGGCAGAAACAGCCGCCTACGAGCAGTACTTC.

This clonotype was recorded only once. A much larger clone sits a single nucleotide away, making a read error possible. The V call is TRBV12-3 or TRBV12-4, the J call TRBJ2-5; 9 bases are shared with TRBD2. The V and J ends lost 5 bases and 11 bases, in that order; junction bases with no gene match: 9. This CDR3 is built from 13 residues. The CDR3: CASSPGLAPMQYF. The DNA for the CDR3 is TGTGCCAGCAGTCCCGGACTAGCGCCGATGCAGTACTTC.

The chain uses TRBV7-9 and TRBJ1-2; weak D call: TRBD1 (5 bases). This CDR3 is 16 amino acids long. The V gene lost 1 base and the J gene lost 1 base, with 13 bases spanning the gap. Germline CDR1 and CDR2: SEHNR and FQNEAQ (reference sequence). Here the CDR3 reads CASSLVGQGDNYGYTF. For the CDR3, the DNA is TGTGCCAGCAGCTTAGTAGGGCAGGGAGATAACTATGGCTACACCTTC.

The V and J genes are TRBV27 and TRBJ1-5; the D is unclear. V was clipped by 2 bases and J by 0 bases, with 11 bases between them. CDR1 MNHEY and CDR2 SMNVEV come from the germline V gene (reference sequence). The CDR3 runs to 16 residues. This chain's CDR3 is CASSLKSVYSNQPQHF. CDR3 sequence (DNA): TGTGCCAGCAGTTTAAAATCGGTGTATAGCAATCAGCCCCAGCATTTT.

In DNA form, the CDR3 reads TGCGCCAGCAGTGGAGGCCGGGACTTCCACGAGCAGTACTTC. It yields the protein CASSGGRDFHEQYF. The rearrangement links TRBV10-1 to TRBJ2-5, with TRBD2 as a possible D gene (6 bases). Gene TRBJ2-7 matches the end of the DNA better, so the J call may be wrong. The germline CDR1 and CDR2 sequences are WNHNN and SYGVQD (reference sequence). This CDR3 is built from 14 residues.

This clonotype was detected a few times. The chain links TRBV14 to TRBJ2-4; D gene ambiguous. Germline-derived CDR1 and CDR2 are SGHDN and FVKESK. This CDR3 has 18 residues. V was cut by 1 base and J by 8 bases, with 24 bases left in between. The CDR3 reads CASSQAGEVAERSDIQYF. The CDR3 bases are TGTGCCAGCAGCCAAGCCGGCGAGGTGGCCGAGAGAAGCGACATTCAGTACTTC.

The chain couples TRBV20-1 to TRBJ2-3; weak D call: TRBD2 (6 bases). Germline V gives CDR1 DFQATT, CDR2 SNEGSKA (reference sequence). The CDR3 is made up of 13 amino acids. With 3 bases removed from V and 0 bases from J, the gap between germline ends came to 7 bases. CDR3 DNA sequence: TGCAGTGCTAGGGGGACTAGCACAGATACGCAGTATTTT. Translation: CSARGTSTDTQYF.

The V and J genes are TRBV20-1 and TRBJ1-2, with 9 bases fitting TRBD1. The length of the CDR3 is 13 residues. Germline CDR1 is DFQATT and CDR2 is SNEGSKA (reference sequence). V shed 5 bases and J 8 bases; nucleotides not matched to a gene: 9. The CDR3 coding sequence is TGCAGTGCTGGTACTACAGGGGGCTCGGGCTACACCTTC. This codes for CSAGTTGGSGYTF.

The CDR3 loop reads CASSQLAGADTQYF. The CDR3, as DNA: TGTGCCAGCAGCCAACTAGCGGGGGCAGATACGCAGTATTTT. The J gene is TRBJ2-3, the V gene TRBV4-2, with 10 positions matching TRBD2. Germline CDR1 and CDR2: LGHNA and YNFKEQ. The CDR3 spans 14 residues. The V and J ends lost 2 bases and 4 bases, in that order; junction bases with no gene match: 0.

The table lists this clonotype with a count of one. This CDR3 reads CSTTSGQEHSYEQYF. Here the CDR3 DNA reads TGCAGTACTACTAGTGGCCAAGAACACTCCTACGAGCAGTACTTC. The chain uses TRBV20-1 and TRBJ2-7, with D possibly matching TRBD2 (5 bases). Trimming left V 8 bases short and J 0 bases short, with 20 bases between. Germline CDR1 and CDR2: DFQATT and SNEGSKA (reference sequence). The CDR3 runs 15 residues.

This chain connects TRBV18 to TRBJ2-7, with unresolved D. CDR3 size: 13 residues. Germline assignment: CDR1 KGHSH and CDR2 LQKENI. V was cut by 7 bases and J by 3 bases, with 13 bases left in between. CDR3 in DNA: TGTGCCAGCTTACCCTCGGACGGCTACGAGCAGTACTTC. Encoded protein: CASLPSDGYEQYF.

This clonotype has more than one count but fewer than ten. This chain joins TRBV3-1 and TRBJ1-2; D is perhaps TRBD1 (6 bases). Germline values: CDR1 LGHDT, CDR2 YNNKEL (reference sequence). Trimming shortened V by 2 bases and J by 8 bases, and 15 bases separated the two germline ends. The CDR3 totals 14 residues. The CDR3 here is CASSQMTGYAGYTF. CDR3 sequence (DNA): TGTGCCAGCAGCCAAATGACAGGTTACGCCGGCTACACCTTC.

This rearrangement joins TRBV6-6 to TRBJ2-7; tentatively, D is TRBD2 (6 bases). V lost 6 bases and J 2 bases, leaving 11 bases between the germline ends. The CDR3 loop spans 13 amino acids. Per the germline V gene, CDR1 is MNHNY and CDR2 is SVGAGI (reference sequence). The CDR3 loop is CASRLAETYEQYF. CDR3 bases: TGTGCCAGCAGATTAGCGGAAACCTACGAGCAGTACTTC.

This chain links TRBV28 with TRBJ2-2; a possible D gene is TRBD1 (5 bases). V dropped 7 bases and J dropped 0 bases, with 12 bases sitting between them. Germline V gene data show CDR1 as MDHEN and CDR2 as SYDVKM. This CDR3 is built from 15 residues. The chain's CDR3 is CASTWGGSNTGELFF. As DNA, the CDR3 is TGTGCCAGCACCTGGGGCGGATCGAACACCGGGGAGCTGTTTTTT.